This section outlines one T cell receptor beta chain sequence together with its context. These data belong to a study of OX40 agonist ivuxolimab in advanced cancers. Turning to the study itself: Clinicians treated patients with ivuxolimab, an agonistic anti-OX40 (CD134) antibody.

The CDR3 contains 12 residues. Per germline, CDR1 MDHEN and CDR2 SYDVKM. Trimming took off 5 bases at V and 7 bases at J, with 9 bases between the two ends. Clones were read by immunoSEQ multiplex PCR, and TCRdb kept only the in-frame ones, dropping some. Counted here are 60,000 to 85,000 clones, roughly nine tenths occurring once; the ten biggest clones make up over 0.3%. The rearrangement joins TRBV28 to TRBJ2-1; D call uncertain. This receptor was obtained from an adult with an advanced solid tumor such as melanoma, head and neck, liver or kidney cancer. The source material was CD4+ or CD8+ T cells sorted from blood, sampled in a trial of the OX40 agonist ivuxolimab. The CDR3 coding sequence is TGTGCCAGCAGTCTCGTCGGAAATGAGCAGTTCTTC. It is translated as CASSLVGNEQFF.